These 21 T cell receptor beta chains share one sample of origin, sequenced in a study of identical twins. TCRdb redid the calling of the 5' RACE reads with MiXCR, one entry per CDR3 protein. The data hold about 890,000 distinct CDR3 sequences, with around an eighth observed a single time. The same data also contributed to another study, on yellow fever vaccine responses in identical twins.

The specimen was PBMCs. These receptor sequences come from a young woman in good health.

This chain links TRBV6-2 or TRBV6-3 with TRBJ2-7; 7 bases are shared with TRBD2. The length of the CDR3 is 14 residues. J gave up 6 bases and V 2 bases, and 7 bases lay outside the gene matches. Germline V lookup: CDR1 MNHEY, CDR2 SVGEGT. CDR3 residues: CASSYRLAAGEQYV. The CDR3 DNA reads as TGTGCCAGCAGTTACAGGCTAGCGGCAGGCGAGCAGTACGTC.

This clonotype was counted between two and nine times. The chain employs TRBV11-2 and TRBJ2-1; the D gene is possibly TRBD1 (5 bases). Trimming left V 5 bases short and J 4 bases short, with 12 bases between. CDR1 SGHAT and CDR2 FQNNGV come from the germline V gene. The CDR3 contains 14 residues. CDR3 sequence (DNA): TGTGCCAGCAGCGGAATAAGGGGTTACAATGAGCAGTTCTTC. It is translated as CASSGIRGYNEQFF.

The chain employs TRBV10-3 and TRBJ2-1; D call uncertain. Germline CDR1 ENHRY, CDR2 SYGVKD. V lost 0 bases to trimming and J lost 0 bases, with 3 bases between them. The length of the CDR3 is 14 residues. The chain's CDR3 is CAISESSSYNEQFF. The CDR3 DNA sequence: TGTGCCATCAGTGAGTCGTCCTCCTACAATGAGCAGTTCTTC.

This clonotype was counted only a few times. The gene calls are TRBV5-1 and TRBJ2-1; D remains unclear. The CDR3 runs to 14 residues. CDR1 and CDR2 from the germline V gene are SGHRS and YFSETQ. The V gene lost 0 bases and the J gene lost 10 bases, with 14 bases spanning the gap. The CDR3 nucleotides are TGCGCCAGCAGCTTGGGTAGCCAGCCATTGGAGCAGTTCTTC. This encodes CASSLGSQPLEQFF.

This clonotype was observed a few times. The J gene is TRBJ2-1, the V gene TRBV5-5; D remains ambiguous. This CDR3 is built from 14 residues. Germline V CDR1 and CDR2: SGHKS, YYEKEE (reference sequence). V was cut by 5 bases and J by 4 bases, with 13 bases left in between. The chain's CDR3 is CASSGRSAYNEQFF. In nucleotides, the CDR3 is TGTGCCAGCAGTGGGCGCTCGGCTTACAATGAGCAGTTCTTC.

This clonotype was found a few times. The chain couples TRBV10-1 to TRBJ2-1, with a tentative D call TRBD2 (5 bases). V shed 3 bases and J shed 9 bases, with 21 bases lying between them. This CDR3 spans 16 amino acids. Germline V gene data show CDR1 as WNHNN and CDR2 as SYGVQD (reference sequence). The DNA for the CDR3 is TGCGCCAGCAGTGAAGGTGTGGGAGCATCTCTAGGTGAGCAGTTCTTC. Translated: CASSEGVGASLGEQFF.

This clonotype turned up a few times. V is TRBV12-3 or TRBV12-4 and J is TRBJ1-1, with TRBD1 as a possible D gene (6 bases). The V end was cut by 3 bases, the J end by 3 bases, with 14 bases between. The CDR3 has 15 amino acids. CDR3: CASSLGGFSDTEAFF. The CDR3 DNA sequence: TGTGCCAGCAGTTTGGGGGGCTTCTCGGACACTGAAGCTTTCTTT.

This clonotype was counted a few times. This sequence joins TRBV3-1 and TRBJ2-7, with a possible D match to TRBD2 (6 bases). The CDR3 covers 17 residues. The germline V gene encodes CDR1 LGHDT and CDR2 YNNKEL (reference sequence). The V and J ends lost 0 bases and 6 bases respectively, with 21 bases between them. CDR3 DNA sequence: TGTGCCAGCAGCCAAGACAACTTTCTGGCGGGGCCGGTCGAGCAGTACTTC. Its translation is CASSQDNFLAGPVEQYF.

This clonotype showed up many times. V is TRBV6-1 and J is TRBJ2-6, with a possible D match to TRBD1 (5 bases). The V and J ends lost 4 bases and 0 bases respectively, with 13 bases between them. This CDR3 is built from 17 residues. Germline assignment: CDR1 MNHNS and CDR2 SASEGT. CDR3 region: CASSAYSDSSGANVLTF. The CDR3 DNA is TGTGCCAGCAGTGCATATTCAGACAGCTCTGGGGCCAACGTCCTGACTTTC.

This clonotype occurred many times. The chain joins TRBV3-1 to TRBJ2-7; D unclear. Germline V gene data show CDR1 as LGHDT and CDR2 as YNNKEL (reference sequence). The CDR3 loop spans 12 amino acids. Trimming stripped 0 bases from V and 3 bases from J, with 3 bases between. The CDR3 coding sequence is TGTGCCAGCAGCCAAGATGACTACGAGCAGTACTTC. This codes for CASSQDDYEQYF.

Turning to this clonotype: One junction end does not reproduce the germline sequence, and a read error may be involved. This rearrangement joins TRBV20-1 to TRBJ2-3; 14 nucleotides line up with TRBD2. Germline-derived CDR1 and CDR2 are DFQATT and SNEGSKA (reference sequence). The CDR3 extends over 20 amino acids. CDR3 coding DNA: TGCAGTGCTAGAGATCTGTGGTTGACTAGCGGGGGGGGAGACACGGATACGCATTATTTT. Protein sequence: CSARDLWLTSGGGDTDTHYF.

This clonotype was seen more than once but under ten times. The J gene is TRBJ2-3, the V gene TRBV5-1, with D perhaps TRBD1 or TRBD2 (6 bases each). CDR3 length: 16 residues. V was shortened by 0 bases and J by 3 bases, with 14 bases between the two germline ends. The germline CDR1 and CDR2 sequences are SGHRS and YFSETQ. CDR3 sequence (DNA): TGCGCCAGCAGCTTGGCCAAGGGGGGAAGGACAGATACGCAGTATTTT. Translated, it gives CASSLAKGGRTDTQYF.

The V call is TRBV14, the J call TRBJ1-6; TRBD1 is a possible D gene (6 bases). V was trimmed by 5 bases and J by 9 bases, leaving 17 bases between them. Germline values: CDR1 SGHDN, CDR2 FVKESK. The CDR3 runs 15 residues. CDR3 sequence reads: CASSYGPGALSPLHF. In nucleotides, the CDR3 is TGTGCCAGCAGCTATGGACCGGGGGCTCTTTCACCCCTCCACTTT. Combining the CDR3 with reference TRBV14 and TRBJ1-6 gives the whole variable domain EAGVTQFPSHSVIEKGQTVTLRCDPISGHDNLYWYRRVMGKEIKFLLHFVKESKQDESGMPNNRFLAERTGGTYSTLKVQPAELEDSGVYFCASSYGPGALSPLHFGNGTRLTVT.

The chain employs TRBV6-5 and TRBJ1-1; D uncertain. Trimming stripped 2 bases from V and 4 bases from J, with 11 bases between. CDR3 length equals 14 residues. Germline CDR1 reads MNHEY; CDR2 reads SVGAGI. CDR3 residues: CASSYGVGSTEAFF. CDR3 bases: TGTGCCAGCAGTTACGGGGTGGGCAGCACTGAAGCTTTCTTT.

This clonotype occurred a few times. The chain couples TRBV10-3 to TRBJ2-5; D may correspond to TRBD1 or TRBD2 (5 bases each). Trimming left V 6 bases short and J 5 bases short, with 19 bases between. There are 15 residues in the CDR3. Germline V CDR1 and CDR2: ENHRY, SYGVKD. The CDR3 is CAISSNLGPQETQYF. CDR3 bases: TGTGCCATCAGCTCGAATCTGGGACCCCAGGAGACCCAGTACTTC.

This clonotype has only a few counts. The chain has TRBV11-2 and TRBJ1-6; 8 nucleotides line up with TRBD1. The germline gives CDR1 SGHAT, CDR2 FQNNGV. This CDR3 contains 19 residues. Germline trimming cut 5 bases from V and 9 bases from J; bases unmatched to any gene: 21. CDR3 amino acids: CASSTAPGQVDVVRSPLHF. For the CDR3, the DNA is TGTGCCAGCAGCACCGCCCCGGGACAGGTGGATGTCGTGCGTTCACCCCTCCACTTT.

This clonotype was seen at least ten times. The rearrangement uses TRBV7-2 and TRBJ2-5; D ambiguous. CDR1 and CDR2 (germline): SGHTA, FQGNSA. The CDR3 is made up of 13 amino acids. Deletions cut 3 bases from V and 3 bases from J, with 8 bases between. The CDR3 here is CASSLPGKETQYF. CDR3 nucleotides: TGTGCCAGCAGCTTGCCGGGTAAAGAGACCCAGTACTTC.

This clonotype was counted between two and nine times. The chain is built from TRBV6-1 and TRBJ1-1, with 9 bases matching TRBD1. The CDR3 spans 14 residues. The J segment lost 4 bases and the V segment lost 7 bases, leaving 7 bases of the junction unmatched. Germline-derived CDR1 and CDR2 are MNHNS and SASEGT. Here the CDR3 DNA reads TGTGCCAGCACCTCAGACAGGGGGACCACTGAAGCTTTCTTT. Its protein product is CASTSDRGTTEAFF.

Of note for this clonotype: It may be a read error: a sequence one base away is much more abundant. Since the CDR3 does not end with the conserved phenylalanine or tryptophan, this likely comes from a read error. The chain has TRBV14 and TRBJ2-1; D not resolved. V was pared by 1 base and J by 1 base, with 5 bases between. The CDR3 runs 14 residues. Germline V gene data show CDR1 as SGHDN and CDR2 as FVKESK. The CDR3 sequence: CASSQGGSYNEQFS. The CDR3, as DNA: TGTGCCAGCAGCCAAGGGGGATCCTACAATGAGCAGTTCTCC.

This clonotype was counted between two and nine times. The chain recombines TRBV20-1 with TRBJ2-5, with 8 bases that match TRBD2. CDR3 size: 15 residues. Germline lookup yields CDR1 DFQATT and CDR2 SNEGSKA (reference sequence). V trimming: 2 bases; J trimming: 5 bases; junction bases outside the gene matches: 10. The CDR3: CSARRGGNDVETQYF. For the CDR3, the DNA is TGCAGTGCTAGACGGGGGGGAAACGACGTTGAGACCCAGTACTTC.

This clonotype was recorded a few times. The V gene is TRBV6-1, the J gene TRBJ2-6; D gene unclear. With 11 bases removed from V and 3 bases from J, the gap between germline ends came to 23 bases. The CDR3 extends over 17 amino acids. Germline CDR1 and CDR2: MNHNS and SASEGT. The CDR3 DNA reads as TGTGCCGCAGTCTCAAGGCCCTGGCCAGATGGGGCCAACGTCCTGACTTTC. Its protein is CAAVSRPWPDGANVLTF.